This T cell receptor beta chain is from a study of CXCR3-negative and CXCR3-positive naive CD8 T cells. Overall study findings and caveats: Comparably high diversity was seen in both naive subsets, and much lower diversity in memory CD8+ cells.

There are 14 residues in the CDR3. Germline CDR1 SQVTM, CDR2 ANQGSEA. It was by 5' RACE with UMI labels that the TRB cDNA libraries were prepared. TCRdb reprocessed the 5' RACE reads and stores each CDR3 protein as one record, lacking DNA. The sample holds about 81,000 distinct CDR3 sequences. Concerning this clonotype: What it binds is not known.

The sequence was collected from a human donor in good health. Some clones in this sample may be carry-over from other donors' samples. This chain links TRBV29-1 with TRBJ1-2. Specimen: naive CXCR3- CD8+ T cells from blood. Subset here: CD45RO-CCR7+CD27+CD95- naive CD8+ T cells lacking CXCR3 (TNR3-). The CDR3 is CSVETAEFNYGYTF.